This T cell receptor beta chain derives from a study of blood T cell repertoires in COVID-19. Study at large: Nucleic acid was either cDNA or gDNA, and it came from T cells, B-cell-depleted T cells, or PBMCs.

Profiling relied on immunoSEQ multiplex PCR, and the TCRdb table lists in-frame clones only, not all of them. Here the sample spans hundreds of thousands of clones, roughly 88% being singletons. This CDR3 region has 16 residues. V lost 0 bases to trimming and J lost 0 bases, with 11 bases between them. Germline V gene data show CDR1 as LGHDT and CDR2 as YNNKEL (reference sequence). The sample was PBMCs or T cells enriched from blood (not recorded which). V is TRBV3-1 (or the pseudogene TRBV3-2) and J is TRBJ1-1; D unclear. The clonotype was recovered from a woman in her thirties who had recovered from COVID-19. The CDR3 DNA reads TGTGCCAGCAGCCAAGAGAGGTACCACCTGAACACTGAAGCTTTCTTT. Translation: CASSQERYHLNTEAFF.